The rows below give T cell receptor beta chains drawn from one sample of a study of T-cell reconstitution after alpha-beta-depleted transplantation in children. TCRdb re-analysed the PCR reads in MiXCR, keeping a single row per CDR3 protein. This sample has around 500,000 distinct CDR3 sequences, with 20% to 25% found just once. The source was PBMCs, mostly from graft donor cells, collected 360 days after TCRalphabeta/CD19-depleted stem cell transplant. These receptors all stem from a boy younger than two who had a stem cell transplant for acute myeloid leukemia, so the T cells may come from the graft donor. The CDR3 runs from the conserved cysteine through the conserved F or W. A D gene is named only where the DNA matches it firmly. Clone size is not always given. Where it is, it says once, few, many or a class for expanded clones.

clone_size: NA; v_call: TRBV29-1; d_call: NA; j_call: TRBJ2-1; cdr3_nt: TGCAGCGGGGGGGACGGGCATGAGCAGTTCTTC; cdr3_aa: CSGGDGHEQFF
clone_size: NA; v_call: TRBV20-1; d_call: NA; j_call: TRBJ1-2; cdr3_nt: TGCGGCCCCATGAAGGAGAGTTATGGCTACACCTTC; cdr3_aa: CGPMKESYGYTF
clone_size: NA; v_call: TRBV20-1; d_call: NA; j_call: TRBJ2-3; cdr3_nt: TGCAGTGCTGTCCGAACAGGGCCTCCTAGCACAGATACGCAGTATTTT; cdr3_aa: CSAVRTGPPSTDTQYF
clone_size: few; v_call: TRBV7-9; d_call: TRBD2; j_call: TRBJ2-7; cdr3_nt: TGTGCCAGCAGCTTATTCTGGCGGGGGGGCGACTACGAGCAGTACTTC; cdr3_aa: CASSLFWRGGDYEQYF
clone_size: many; v_call: TRBV9; d_call: TRBD2; j_call: TRBJ2-1; cdr3_nt: TGTGCCTCCAACCCGGGGGGAGTCAATGAGCAGTTCTTC; cdr3_aa: CASNPGGVNEQFF
clone_size: few; v_call: TRBV6-5; d_call: NA; j_call: TRBJ2-3; cdr3_nt: TGTGCCAGCAGCTTTCTCAGGACACTTGGCACAGATACGCAGTATTTT; cdr3_aa: CASSFLRTLGTDTQYF
clone_size: many; v_call: TRBV11-2; d_call: NA; j_call: TRBJ2-1; cdr3_nt: TGTGCCAGCAGCCTCCGACTAACCACCTACAATGAGCAGTTCTTC; cdr3_aa: CASSLRLTTYNEQFF
clone_size: NA; v_call: TRBV20-1; d_call: NA; j_call: TRBJ2-1; cdr3_nt: TGCAGTGCTAGAGACCTACTACCGACCTCCTACAATGAGCAGTTCTTC; cdr3_aa: CSARDLLPTSYNEQFF
clone_size: many; v_call: TRBV7-2; d_call: NA; j_call: TRBJ1-1; cdr3_nt: TGTGCCAGCAGCTTGGACGCGGAGGGAGCTTTCTTT; cdr3_aa: CASSLDAEGAFF
clone_size: many; v_call: TRBV28; d_call: NA; j_call: TRBJ1-2; cdr3_nt: TGTGCCAGCAGTTTATTCTCGGCGGGGCCTGATGGCTACACCTTC; cdr3_aa: CASSLFSAGPDGYTF
clone_size: NA; v_call: TRBV5-1; d_call: NA; j_call: TRBJ2-1; cdr3_nt: TGCGCCAGCAGCTTGGCATTGTGGAATGAGCAGTTCTTC; cdr3_aa: CASSLALWNEQFF
clone_size: few; v_call: TRBV19; d_call: NA; j_call: TRBJ2-6; cdr3_nt: TGTGCCAGTAGTATAGCGGCTTCTGGGGCCAACGTCCTGACTTTC; cdr3_aa: CASSIAASGANVLTF
clone_size: NA; v_call: TRBV20-1; d_call: NA; j_call: TRBJ2-1; cdr3_nt: TGCAGTGCTAGTGGGGGGCTGGCCTACAATGAGCAGTTCTTC; cdr3_aa: CSASGGLAYNEQFF
clone_size: few; v_call: TRBV6-5; d_call: NA; j_call: TRBJ2-6; cdr3_nt: TGTGCCAGCAGGGGCAGGGCCCACTCTGGGGCCAACGTCCTGACTTTC; cdr3_aa: CASRGRAHSGANVLTF
clone_size: NA; v_call: TRBV20-1; d_call: NA; j_call: TRBJ1-5; cdr3_nt: TGCAGTGCTAGAGCCCCGGGGAGCAGGGTATGGGATCAGCCCCAGCATTTT; cdr3_aa: CSARAPGSRVWDQPQHF
clone_size: many; v_call: TRBV6-1; d_call: NA; j_call: TRBJ1-3; cdr3_nt: TGTGCCAGCAGTGGCCAACAGGGCAGCTCTGGAAACACCATATATTTT; cdr3_aa: CASSGQQGSSGNTIYF
clone_size: NA; v_call: TRBV7-2; d_call: NA; j_call: TRBJ2-1; cdr3_nt: TGTGCCAGCAGCCATAGCGATAGCTCCTACAATGAGCAGTTCTTC; cdr3_aa: CASSHSDSSYNEQFF
clone_size: few; v_call: TRBV12-3/TRBV12-4; d_call: NA; j_call: TRBJ1-6; cdr3_nt: TGTGCCAGCACGCAGGGAGTTCATTCACCCCTCCACTTT; cdr3_aa: CASTQGVHSPLHF
clone_size: NA; v_call: TRBV20-1; d_call: TRBD1; j_call: TRBJ1-3; cdr3_nt: TGCAGTGCTAGAACAGGGGTCTCTTCTGGAAACACCATATATTTT; cdr3_aa: CSARTGVSSGNTIYF
clone_size: few; v_call: TRBV10-3; d_call: TRBD1; j_call: TRBJ2-2; cdr3_nt: TGTGCCATCAGTGAGCCCTACAGGGGTTGGGCCGGGGAGCTGTTTTTT; cdr3_aa: CAISEPYRGWAGELFF
clone_size: NA; v_call: TRBV30; d_call: NA; j_call: TRBJ1-5; cdr3_nt: TGTGCCTGGAGTACGACAGACAATCAGCCCCAGCATTTT; cdr3_aa: CAWSTTDNQPQHF
clone_size: few; v_call: TRBV7-3; d_call: NA; j_call: TRBJ2-3; cdr3_nt: TGTGCCAGCAGCTTAGGAGCTAGCACAGGTACGCAGTATTTT; cdr3_aa: CASSLGASTGTQYF
clone_size: many; v_call: TRBV5-1; d_call: NA; j_call: TRBJ2-2; cdr3_nt: TGCGCCAGCAGCTTGGACGGACAATGGGACACCGGGGAGCTGTTTTTT; cdr3_aa: CASSLDGQWDTGELFF
clone_size: many; v_call: TRBV11-2; d_call: TRBD2; j_call: TRBJ2-5; cdr3_nt: TGTGCCAGCAGCCCCCGACTAGCGGGGGGGGTGGAGACCCAGTACTTC; cdr3_aa: CASSPRLAGGVETQYF
clone_size: many; v_call: TRBV20-1; d_call: NA; j_call: TRBJ2-1; cdr3_nt: TGCAGTGGGGGAGCACCACGTAATGAGCAGTTCTTC; cdr3_aa: CSGGAPRNEQFF